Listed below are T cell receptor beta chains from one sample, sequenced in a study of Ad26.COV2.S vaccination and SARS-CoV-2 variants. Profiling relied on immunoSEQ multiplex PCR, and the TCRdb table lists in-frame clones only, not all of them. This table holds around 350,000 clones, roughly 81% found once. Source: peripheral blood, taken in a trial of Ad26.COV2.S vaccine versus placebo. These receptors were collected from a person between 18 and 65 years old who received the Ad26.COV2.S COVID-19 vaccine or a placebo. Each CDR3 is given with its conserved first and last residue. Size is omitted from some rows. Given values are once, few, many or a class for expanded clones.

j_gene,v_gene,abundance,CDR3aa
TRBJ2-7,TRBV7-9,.,CASSLREEQYF
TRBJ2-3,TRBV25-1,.,CASSDEFRYGTSTDTQYF
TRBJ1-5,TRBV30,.,CAFTGAGMGNQPQHF
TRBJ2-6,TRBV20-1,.,CSASRTASGANVLTF
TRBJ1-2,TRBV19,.,CASSILGTRLNYTF
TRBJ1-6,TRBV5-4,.,CASRMTGGNSPLHF
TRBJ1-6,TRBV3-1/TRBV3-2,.,CASSQGQATTPLHF
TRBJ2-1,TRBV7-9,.,CASSLAVAGYNEQFF
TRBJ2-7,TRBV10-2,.,CASRGGLEQYF
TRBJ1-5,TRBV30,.,CAWSPVGVQPQHF
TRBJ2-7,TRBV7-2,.,CASSLVPLYYEQYF
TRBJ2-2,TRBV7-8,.,CASSPGGSGRSNHWTGELFF
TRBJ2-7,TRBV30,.,CAWSVLGPRGSYEQYF
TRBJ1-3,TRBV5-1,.,CASSLRSSGNTIYF
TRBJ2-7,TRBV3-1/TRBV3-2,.,CASSPGPSWSYEQYF
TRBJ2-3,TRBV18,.,CASSPQSFLAGSTDTQYF
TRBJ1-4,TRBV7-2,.,CASSGTGTEGEKLFF
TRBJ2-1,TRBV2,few,CASSGHPSSYNEQFF
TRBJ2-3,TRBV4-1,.,CASSQEWQTSTDTQYF
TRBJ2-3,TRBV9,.,CASSPWDRSTDTQYF
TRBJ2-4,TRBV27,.,CASSLRDRGRRKYF
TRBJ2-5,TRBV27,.,CASSFRRQETQYF
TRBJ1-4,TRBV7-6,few,CASSKNRQGFNEKLFF